Listed below are T cell receptor beta chains from one sample, sequenced in a study of T-cell reconstitution after alpha-beta-depleted transplantation in children. A single record per CDR3 protein comes from TCRdb applying MiXCR to the PCR reads. The sample consists of fewer than 700,000 distinct CDR3 sequences, 23% of them appearing once. Sequenced material: PBMCs, mostly from graft donor cells, taken 360 days after TCRalphabeta/CD19-depleted stem cell transplant. The source of these receptors is a boy younger than two who had a stem cell transplant for acute myeloid leukemia, so the T cells may come from the graft donor. Each CDR3 is given with its conserved first and last residue. D genes are given only for firm matches. Size is omitted from some rows. Given values are once, few, many or a class for expanded clones.

TRBJ2-3	-	TRBV6-1	-	TGTGCCAGCAGTCAATCGCCGACTAGAACAGATACGCAGTATTTT	CASSQSPTRTDTQYF
TRBJ1-2	TRBD1	TRBV20-1	few	TGCAGTGTACACCCCATTACAGGGGGCCCAAACCGTTATGGCTACACCTTC	CSVHPITGGPNRYGYTF
TRBJ2-5	TRBD2	TRBV5-1	-	TGCGCCAGCAGCACTCGGACTAGTCAAGAGACCCAGTACTTC	CASSTRTSQETQYF
TRBJ1-6	-	TRBV2	-	TGTGCCAGCGCTTCTAGGCGGGATTCACCCCTCCACTTT	CASASRRDSPLHF
TRBJ1-6	-	TRBV10-3	few	TGTGCCAGCCCCTCAGGGCTGGATTCACCCCTCCACTTT	CASPSGLDSPLHF
TRBJ2-5	-	TRBV18	many	TGTGCCAGCTCACCGGTGGAGACCCAGTACTTC	CASSPVETQYF
TRBJ2-1	-	TRBV10-3	-	TGTGCCATCAGTGAGCCGGGGGGCATTGGACAACGCAATGAGCAGTTCTTC	CAISEPGGIGQRNEQFF
TRBJ1-3	-	TRBV10-3	many	TGTGCCATCAGTGAAAGACCCCCAAAGGAGGGAAACACCATATATTTT	CAISERPPKEGNTIYF
TRBJ2-1	-	TRBV4-3	-	TGCGCCAGCAGCTACAGTAAAGGAATGAATGAGCAGTTCTTC	CASSYSKGMNEQFF
TRBJ1-4	-	TRBV4-1	-	TGCGCCAGCAGCCAAGACGCGGTCGTCGGAAAACTGTTTTTT	CASSQDAVVGKLFF
TRBJ2-1	-	TRBV12-3/TRBV12-4	many	TGTGCCAGCAGTTTAAGGTATGAGCAGTTCTTC	CASSLRYEQFF
TRBJ1-1	-	TRBV12-3/TRBV12-4	many	TGTGCCAGCACCGACCGCGGCGGGTTGGCGTCTTTCTTT	CASTDRGGLASFF
TRBJ1-1	-	TRBV6-2/TRBV6-3	many	TGTGCCAGCAGTTATACGTGGCCTGAAGCTTTCTTT	CASSYTWPEAFF
TRBJ2-1	-	TRBV7-2	many	TGTGCCAGCAGCGTACTTGGGGGCAAGGAGCAGTTCTTC	CASSVLGGKEQFF
TRBJ2-3	-	TRBV20-1	many	TGCAGTGCTCGGACGTCCCCCACAGATACGCAGTATTTT	CSARTSPTDTQYF
TRBJ1-1	-	TRBV29-1	few	TGCAGCGGTGGGACCCCGAACACTGAAGCTTTCTTT	CSGGTPNTEAFF
TRBJ2-5	-	TRBV7-8	-	TGTGCCAGCAGGGGGGGCCTCCAAGAGACCCAGTACTTC	CASRGGLQETQYF
TRBJ2-5	-	TRBV7-2	-	TGTGCCAGCAGCTTAGTTTACAGGAAAGGACAAGAGACCCAGTACTTC	CASSLVYRKGQETQYF
TRBJ2-3	-	TRBV5-1	-	TGCGCCAGCAGCCGTCCCCGGGGGGCGCAGAGAGATACGCAGTATTTT	CASSRPRGAQRDTQYF
TRBJ1-1	-	TRBV20-1	-	TGCAGTGCTAGAGATCACAGGATGGAAGCTTTCTTT	CSARDHRMEAFF
TRBJ2-1	-	TRBV10-1	many	TGCGCCAGCAGTAGGGGTGAGGGGGCCTACAATGAGCAGTTCTTC	CASSRGEGAYNEQFF
TRBJ1-6	-	TRBV6-1	-	TGTGCCAGCAGGACGGCCAGGTTCATTGCATCCTATAATTCACCCCTCCACTTT	CASRTARFIASYNSPLHF
TRBJ2-7	-	TRBV7-9	once	TGTGCCAGCAGCTTAGGTCCCAGGGTTTCCTACGAGCAGTACTTC	CASSLGPRVSYEQYF
TRBJ2-2	-	TRBV2	few	TGTGCCAGCCAGTGGGGGGGCGACGGGGAGCTGTTTTTT	CASQWGGDGELFF
TRBJ2-2	-	TRBV12-3/TRBV12-4	-	TGTGCCAGCAGTAACCCTTTTCGGGCGGGGAACACCGGGGAGCTGTTTTTT	CASSNPFRAGNTGELFF
TRBJ2-5	-	TRBV20-1	many	TGCAGTGCTAGAGATAAACCTAGCCAAGAGACCCAGTACTTC	CSARDKPSQETQYF